The 19 T cell receptor beta chains presented below share a single source sample, sequenced in a study of regulatory T cells in long-lasting Graves disease. In building TCR beta libraries, iRepertoire HTBI primers were used together with Arm-PCR of CDR3 regions. MiXCR, applied by TCRdb to the multiplex PCR reads, yields one record per CDR3 protein. Of fewer than 450,000 distinct CDR3 sequences listed, 20% are singletons. Regarding time point: persistent/refractory GD, antithyroid drugs over 5 years with positive TRAb. Extracted RNA from PBMCs served as the source of the TCR library. Sequenced material: peripheral blood mononuclear cells (PBMCs), taken when the disease was refractory, from a patient treated with antithyroid drugs. The receptors derive from a female donor with Graves disease.

This clonotype was seen a few times. CDR3 region: CASGPESHGYTF. Here the CDR3 DNA reads TGTGCTAGTGGCCCCGAGAGCCATGGCTACACCTTC. V is TRBV12-5 and J is TRBJ1-2; D uncertain. The V end lost 6 bases, the J end lost 6 bases, and 11 bases lay between the germline ends. CDR1 LGHNT and CDR2 FRNRAP come from the germline V gene. The CDR3 contains 12 residues.

This clonotype was counted at least ten times. The DNA of the CDR3 is TGCGCCAGCAGCTTCCTCGGGACGGAAAGCTACGAGCAGTACTTC. It encodes CASSFLGTESYEQYF. This chain links TRBV5-1 with TRBJ2-7; D possibly uses TRBD1 or TRBD2 (5 bases each). CDR1 is SGHRS, CDR2 YFSETQ, per germline. The CDR3 is made up of 15 amino acids. The V end was cut by 2 bases, the J end by 3 bases, with 15 bases between.

This clonotype was counted ten times or more. The rearrangement joins TRBV5-6 to TRBJ2-5; tentative D call: TRBD1 (6 bases). The V and J ends lost 4 bases and 2 bases respectively, with 12 bases between them. CDR3 length equals 14 residues. Germline V gene sequence: CDR1 SGHDT, CDR2 YYEEEE. CDR3 residues: CASSPGVDQETQYF. The CDR3 bases are TGTGCCAGCAGCCCAGGGGTGGATCAAGAGACCCAGTACTTC.

This clonotype was seen more than once but under ten times. The rearrangement uses TRBV6-4 and TRBJ1-2; 7 bases are shared with TRBD1. Germline V lookup: CDR1 MRHNA, CDR2 SNTAGT. J lost 4 bases, V lost 5 bases, and 4 bases had no gene match. The CDR3 spans 13 residues. This CDR3 is CASSPQGFYGYTF. As DNA, the CDR3 is TGTGCCAGCAGTCCACAGGGGTTCTATGGCTACACCTTC.

As concerns this clonotype: A much larger clonotype is one base distant, so this may be a read error. CDR3 residues: CAIWDSNYGCTF. Here the CDR3 DNA reads TGTGCCATCTGGGACAGCAACTATGGCTGCACCTTC. The rearrangement links TRBV10-3 to TRBJ1-2; 7 bases align to TRBD1. Germline CDR1 ENHRY, CDR2 SYGVKD. The CDR3 runs 12 residues.

For the CDR3, the DNA is TGTGCCAGCAGTTACGGGGGGCGCAGCACTGAAGCTTTCTTT. This gives the protein CASSYGGRSTEAFF. This chain links TRBV12-3 or TRBV12-4 with TRBJ1-1; the D gene is possibly TRBD1 (6 bases). Trimming removed 4 bases from V and 4 bases from J, with 13 bases in between. This CDR3 is built from 14 residues.

This clonotype was seen a few times. The chain uses TRBV10-1 and TRBJ2-7, with a possible D match to TRBD1 (5 bases). In germline, CDR1 is WNHNN, CDR2 SYGVQD (reference sequence). The CDR3 consists of 13 residues. The V end was cut by 3 bases, the J end by 5 bases, with 11 bases between. The CDR3 reads CASSEGHDHEQYF. The CDR3 coding sequence is TGCGCCAGCAGTGAAGGACACGACCACGAGCAGTACTTC.

This clonotype was found a few times. The chain uses TRBV13 and TRBJ2-5; 10 bases map to TRBD2. Trimming removed 1 base from V and 2 bases from J; junction bases left unmatched: 10. The CDR3 extends over 18 amino acids. The V gene's germline CDR1 is PRHDT and CDR2 FYEKMQ (reference sequence). The CDR3: CASSLVASGRLGQETQYF. The CDR3 DNA follows: TGTGCCAGCAGCTTAGTGGCTAGCGGGAGATTGGGGCAAGAGACCCAGTACTTC.

This clonotype was seen repeatedly, ten times or more. The CDR3 nucleotides are TGTGCCAGCAGCACCCGACTAGCGGGAGGGCCCTACGAGCAGTACTTC. Translation: CASSTRLAGGPYEQYF. The gene calls are TRBV13 and TRBJ2-7, with 14 positions matching TRBD2. The ends lost 5 bases at V and 2 bases at J; junction bases unmatched: 5. The CDR3 totals 16 residues. From germline, CDR1 is PRHDT and CDR2 FYEKMQ (reference sequence).

This clonotype was recorded many times. V usage is TRBV28 and J usage is TRBJ1-6; TRBD1 agrees at 8 bases. CDR3 size: 14 residues. CDR1 and CDR2 from the germline V gene are MDHEN and SYDVKM. J lost 10 bases, V lost 5 bases, and 7 bases had no gene match. CDR3 DNA: TGTGCCAGCAGTCCTCGGACAGGGAGCTCACCCCTCCACTTT. This codes for CASSPRTGSSPLHF.

The J gene is TRBJ2-1, the V gene TRBV28; TRBD2 matches 8 bases. The ends lost 6 bases at V and 8 bases at J; junction bases unmatched: 9. Per germline, CDR1 MDHEN and CDR2 SYDVKM. The CDR3 consists of 14 residues. CDR3 amino acids: CASSKRTSRDEQFF. The CDR3 DNA reads as TGTGCCAGCAGCAAACGGACTAGCCGGGATGAGCAGTTCTTC.

In its sample, this clonotype was seen a few times. The rearrangement uses TRBV30 and TRBJ2-7; D unclear. V was trimmed by 0 bases and J by 4 bases, leaving 7 bases between them. The germline V gene has CDR1 GTSNPN and CDR2 SVGIG (reference sequence). The CDR3 extends over 12 amino acids. The CDR3 region is CAWSVGYYEQYF. As DNA, the CDR3 is TGTGCCTGGAGTGTGGGTTATTACGAGCAGTACTTC.

Ten or more counts support this clonotype. The CDR3 loop reads CASSTGLAAYEQYF. The CDR3 DNA reads TGTGCCAGCAGCACGGGACTAGCTGCCTACGAGCAGTACTTC. The rearrangement links TRBV7-2 to TRBJ2-7, with 9 positions matching TRBD2. Germline CDR1 is SGHTA and CDR2 is FQGNSA. The CDR3 is 14 residues long. V dropped 5 bases and J dropped 2; count of bases not matched to a gene: 4.

This clonotype was detected ten times or more. The V gene is TRBV6-1, the J gene TRBJ2-2; weak D call: TRBD2 (5 bases). This CDR3 comprises 14 residues. Germline V CDR1 and CDR2: MNHNS, SASEGT. Trimming cost V 8 bases and J 2 bases, with 12 bases left between them. Written as DNA, the CDR3 is TGTGCCAGCGAGCGGAGCGGCAACACCGGGGAGCTGTTTTTT. It yields the protein CASERSGNTGELFF.

This clonotype was observed many times. This chain links TRBV27 with TRBJ2-5, with D perhaps TRBD1 (6 bases). Germline V gives CDR1 MNHEY, CDR2 SMNVEV (reference sequence). The CDR3 has 14 residues. The V end lost 5 bases, the J end lost 5 bases, and 15 bases lay between the germline ends. Here the CDR3 reads CASSITGQGETQYF. The CDR3 DNA is TGTGCCAGCAGTATCACGGGCCAGGGGGAGACCCAGTACTTC.

The V gene is TRBV6-1, the J gene TRBJ2-1; 8 bases are a match to TRBD2. V lost 7 bases to trimming and J lost 5 bases; unmatched junction nucleotides: 7. CDR1 MNHNS and CDR2 SASEGT come from the germline V gene. The CDR3 extends over 14 amino acids. The CDR3 loop is CASTPAGENNEQFF. In DNA form, the CDR3 reads TGTGCCAGCACTCCAGCGGGAGAAAACAATGAGCAGTTCTTC.

Comment on this clonotype: This likely reflects a read error, since a far larger clone is one base away. No conserved phenylalanine or tryptophan is present at the end of the CDR3, so a read error is the likely explanation. The rearrangement links TRBV7-6 to TRBJ1-1; unclear D gene. Germline V gives CDR1 SGHVS, CDR2 FNYEAQ. The CDR3 has 13 amino acids. The ends were cut back, 1 base at V and 2 bases at J, with 5 bases in the middle. CDR3 region: CASSLGENTEAFS. The CDR3, as DNA: TGTGCCAGCAGCTTAGGGGAAAACACTGAAGCTTTCTCT.

This clonotype was seen repeatedly, ten times or more. CDR3 sequence: CASSPRGDEQYF. The CDR3 DNA follows: TGTGCCAGCTCACCAAGAGGGGACGAGCAGTACTTC. The J gene is TRBJ2-7, the V gene TRBV18; D could derive from TRBD1 or TRBD2 (5 bases each). Germline loops: CDR1 KGHSH, CDR2 LQKENI. V was trimmed by 2 bases and J by 5 bases, leaving 7 bases between them. The CDR3 is made up of 12 amino acids.

As regards this clonotype: The CDR3 does not end in the conserved phenylalanine or tryptophan, so this is likely a read error. The gene calls are TRBV11-1 and TRBJ2-7, with TRBD1 matching 7 bases. Germline CDR1 SGHAT, CDR2 FQDESV (reference sequence). The CDR3 runs 14 residues. V was clipped by 3 bases and J by 3 bases; unmatched bases: 5. The CDR3 loop is CASSLRWDSYEQYL. CDR3 sequence (DNA): TGTGCCAGCAGCTTGAGGTGGGACAGCTACGAGCAGTACCTC.